A single sample is the source of the 24 T cell receptor beta chains below, sequenced in a study of blood T cell repertoires in COVID-19. Profiling relied on immunoSEQ multiplex PCR, and the TCRdb table lists in-frame clones only, not all of them. The table has more than 65,000 clones, 65% to 85% seen once. Material for sequencing was peripheral blood. The receptors were gathered from a woman aged 45-65 years with acute or convalescent COVID-19.

The chain joins TRBV9 to TRBJ1-4, with 7 bases aligning to TRBD1. CDR3 size: 15 residues. V dropped 1 base and J dropped 4; count of bases not matched to a gene: 4. Per the germline V gene, CDR1 is SGDLS and CDR2 is YYNGEE. The CDR3 region has the DNA TGTGCCAGCAGCGTAACGGGACAGAGTAATGAAAAACTGTTTTTT. This gives the protein CASSVTGQSNEKLFF.

V usage is TRBV5-4 and J usage is TRBJ1-4; unclear D gene. This CDR3 has 14 residues. Germline V gene data show CDR1 as SGHNT and CDR2 as YYREEE (reference sequence). V was trimmed by 0 bases and J by 4 bases, leaving 7 bases between them. The CDR3 nucleotides read TGTGCCAGCAGCTTGGGACGGGATAATGAAAAACTGTTTTTT. The encoded protein is CASSLGRDNEKLFF. The variable domain in full, completed from reference TRBV5-4 and TRBJ1-4, reads ETGVTQSPTHLIKTRGQQVTLRCSSQSGHNTVSWYQQALGQGPQFIFQYYREEENGRGNFPPRFSGLQFPNYSSELNVNALELDDSALYLCASSLGRDNEKLFFGSGTQLSVL.

This sequence joins TRBV7-2 and TRBJ2-3, with D perhaps matching TRBD1 (5 bases). Germline CDR1 SGHTA, CDR2 FQGNSA. This CDR3 spans 16 amino acids. Trimming removed 1 base at V and 3 bases at J, with 14 bases between. The CDR3, as DNA: TGTGCCAGCAGCTTAGTGGTGGTGCAGGGTACAGATACGCAGTATTTT. Residues: CASSLVVVQGTDTQYF.

The V and J genes are TRBV6-5 and TRBJ2-7; TRBD1 matches 8 bases. With V trimmed by 4 bases and J by 4 bases, 3 bases remained unmatched. The germline V gene has CDR1 MNHEY and CDR2 SVGAGI. CDR3 length equals 13 residues. The chain's CDR3 is CASSSNRGYEQYF. The DNA for the CDR3 is TGTGCCAGCAGTTCGAACAGGGGGTACGAGCAGTACTTC.

The gene calls are TRBV5-1 and TRBJ2-2; tentative D call: TRBD1 (7 bases). The CDR3 has 15 amino acids. V lost 1 base, J lost 6 bases, and 13 bases lay in between. Germline V CDR1 and CDR2: SGHRS, YFSETQ. CDR3 nucleotide sequence: TGCGCCAGCAGCTTGTTGCAGGGGGGTTCCGGGGAGCTGTTTTTT. Its translation: CASSLLQGGSGELFF.

The rearrangement uses TRBV6-5 and TRBJ1-1; the D is unclear. The CDR3 spans 15 residues. From germline, CDR1 is MNHEY and CDR2 SVGAGI. V lost 1 base and J 0 bases, leaving 9 bases between the germline ends. The CDR3 here is CASSYFRGVNTEAFF. CDR3 bases: TGTGCCAGCAGTTACTTTCGGGGTGTGAACACTGAAGCTTTCTTT.

The chain joins TRBV6-6 to TRBJ1-1; the D is unclear. Trimming shortened V by 2 bases and J by 2 bases, and 9 bases separated the two germline ends. CDR1 and CDR2 (germline): MNHNY, SVGAGI (reference sequence). This CDR3 region has 14 residues. CDR3 residues: CASSYPEINTEAFF. As DNA, the CDR3 is TGTGCCAGCAGTTACCCGGAGATAAACACTGAAGCTTTCTTT.

This clone has a single count. The rearrangement uses TRBV7-2 and TRBJ1-2; D is possibly TRBD1 (5 bases). Germline CDR1 SGHTA, CDR2 FQGNSA. The CDR3 extends over 13 amino acids. The V and J ends lost 2 bases and 4 bases respectively, with 8 bases between them. Here the CDR3 DNA reads TGTGCCAGCAGCTTATTCCAGGGCTATGGCTACACCTTC. Translated, it gives CASSLFQGYGYTF.

V and J are TRBV5-1 and TRBJ1-2; 10 bases align to TRBD1. CDR1 is SGHRS, CDR2 YFSETQ, per germline. Losses at the gene ends were 2 bases for V and 3 bases for J; bases not matched to a gene: 10. The CDR3 sequence is 17 residues long. The CDR3 loop reads CASSLTPGQGRDYGYTF. The CDR3 DNA sequence: TGCGCCAGCAGCTTAACTCCGGGACAGGGGCGTGACTATGGCTACACCTTC.

The rearrangement uses TRBV10-3 and TRBJ2-2, with D hard to call. Germline V gene lookup returns CDR1 ENHRY and CDR2 SYGVKD. The CDR3 loop spans 11 amino acids. The germline V and J ends were trimmed by 5 bases and 6 bases, with 4 bases remaining between them. The CDR3 loop reads CAISLAGELFF. The CDR3 bases are TGTGCCATCAGTCTTGCCGGGGAGCTGTTTTTT.

This clone has only a few counts. V usage is TRBV2 and J usage is TRBJ1-6; 8 bases match TRBD1. Germline V gives CDR1 SNHLY, CDR2 FYNNEI. Germline trimming cut 8 bases from V and 3 bases from J; bases unmatched to any gene: 9. This CDR3 is built from 16 residues. The CDR3 sequence is CASYRQGSNYNSPLHF. Written as DNA, the CDR3 is TGTGCCAGCTACCGACAGGGGTCGAACTATAATTCACCCCTCCACTTT.

The chain couples TRBV19 to TRBJ2-3; D perhaps matches TRBD2 (5 bases). The V gene lost 5 bases and the J gene lost 2 bases, with 14 bases spanning the gap. Germline CDR1 reads LNHDA; CDR2 reads SQIVND (reference sequence). The CDR3 extends over 15 amino acids. The CDR3 DNA reads as TGTGCCAGTAGTCTCTTGCGAGGGCTCACAGATACGCAGTATTTT. It codes for CASSLLRGLTDTQYF.

The chain is built from TRBV5-5 and TRBJ1-1, with D perhaps matching TRBD1 (5 bases). The V and J ends lost 1 base and 3 bases respectively, with 13 bases between them. Germline CDR1 and CDR2: SGHKS and YYEKEE (reference sequence). The CDR3 consists of 15 residues. The DNA of the CDR3 is TGTGCCAGCAGCTTGTTTCTGCAGGGTTACACTGAAGCTTTCTTT. It yields the protein CASSLFLQGYTEAFF.

The rearrangement links TRBV3-1 (or the pseudogene TRBV3-2) to TRBJ2-1, with TRBD2 matching over 11 bases. The CDR3 spans 19 residues. In germline, CDR1 is LGHDT, CDR2 YNNKEL (reference sequence). The V and J ends lost 1 base and 5 bases, in that order; junction bases with no gene match: 13. The CDR3 DNA is TGTGCCAGCAGCCAAGTTTCCCTCCACCTAGCGGGGGGAAACAATGAGCAGTTCTTC. This gives the protein CASSQVSLHLAGGNNEQFF.

The V call is TRBV19, the J call TRBJ2-1, with D perhaps TRBD2 (5 bases). Germline assignment: CDR1 LNHDA and CDR2 SQIVND (reference sequence). The CDR3 sequence is 15 residues long. The ends were cut back, 0 bases at V and 10 bases at J, with 16 bases in the middle. CDR3 protein: CASSIDRGLGDEQFF. CDR3 in DNA: TGTGCCAGTAGTATAGATCGAGGACTCGGAGACGAGCAGTTCTTC.

This chain connects TRBV5-4 to TRBJ2-7, with TRBD2 as a possible D gene (5 bases). V gave up 3 bases and J gave up 0 bases, with 13 bases separating them. Germline V gene data show CDR1 as SGHNT and CDR2 as YYREEE (reference sequence). The CDR3 spans 15 residues. The CDR3 DNA follows: TGTGCCAGCAGCTGGGGAAGCGGTAGCTCCTACGAGCAGTACTTC. Its protein is CASSWGSGSSYEQYF.

This rearrangement joins TRBV2 to TRBJ2-1; D remains ambiguous. Germline loops: CDR1 SNHLY, CDR2 FYNNEI. The V end lost 1 base, the J end lost 15 bases, and 16 bases lay between the germline ends. There are 13 residues in the CDR3. The CDR3 is CASSEVGVPGSFF. For the CDR3, the DNA is TGTGCCAGCAGTGAAGTGGGTGTCCCGGGTTCGTTCTTC.

The J gene is TRBJ2-1, the V gene TRBV12-3 or TRBV12-4; the D gene is possibly TRBD2 (6 bases). The CDR3 is made up of 13 amino acids. V lost 10 bases and J 5 bases, leaving 15 bases between the germline ends. CDR3 protein: CATGLAQNNEQFF. The DNA for the CDR3 is TGTGCCACGGGGCTAGCGCAAAACAATGAGCAGTTCTTC.

The gene calls are TRBV2 and TRBJ1-1; possibly TRBD1 for D (5 bases). Trimming left V 3 bases short and J 1 base short, with 6 bases between. The V gene's germline CDR1 is SNHLY and CDR2 FYNNEI. The CDR3 loop spans 13 amino acids. CDR3 sequence: CASSDRENTEAFF. The CDR3 DNA is TGTGCCAGCAGTGACAGGGAGAACACTGAAGCTTTCTTT.

The genes are TRBV7-2 and TRBJ2-1, with 8 positions matching TRBD2. The length of the CDR3 is 15 residues. V was clipped by 5 bases and J by 6 bases; unmatched bases: 9. Per the germline V gene, CDR1 is SGHTA and CDR2 is FQGNSA. The CDR3 loop is CASSRRREARNEQFF. CDR3 DNA: TGTGCCAGCAGCCGGCGGCGGGAGGCACGCAATGAGCAGTTCTTC.

The V call is TRBV5-4, the J call TRBJ2-5; TRBD2 agrees at 12 bases. The germline V gene has CDR1 SGHNT and CDR2 YYREEE (reference sequence). This CDR3 is 15 amino acids long. Trimming removed 4 bases from V and 4 bases from J; junction bases left unmatched: 5. This CDR3 reads CASSNPTSGRETQYF. The DNA for the CDR3 is TGTGCCAGCAGCAACCCGACTAGCGGGAGAGAGACCCAGTACTTC.

The chain employs TRBV19 and TRBJ2-1, with D possibly TRBD2 on 6 matching bases. CDR3 length: 15 amino acids. Germline CDR1 LNHDA, CDR2 SQIVND (reference sequence). V lost 6 bases to trimming and J lost 0 bases, with 12 bases between them. CDR3 protein: CASRAGPSSYNEQFF. The CDR3 DNA reads TGTGCCAGTAGGGCGGGGCCCAGCTCCTACAATGAGCAGTTCTTC.

The J gene is TRBJ1-1, the V gene TRBV30, with 9 bases fitting TRBD1. The germline V gene encodes CDR1 GTSNPN and CDR2 SVGIG (reference sequence). CDR3 length: 14 amino acids. V trimming: 3 bases; J trimming: 4 bases; junction bases outside the gene matches: 6. DNA for the CDR3: TGTGCCTGGAGAGGACAGGGGCTCGCCACTGAAGCTTTCTTT. Translated: CAWRGQGLATEAFF.

The chain combines TRBV6-5 with TRBJ2-7; TRBD1 might be the D (6 bases). Looked up from germline, CDR1 is MNHEY and CDR2 is SVGAGI. V shed 1 base and J shed 3 bases, with 10 bases lying between them. This CDR3 has 14 residues. CDR3 sequence: CASSYYRESYEQYF. The CDR3 nucleotides read TGTGCCAGCAGTTACTACAGGGAGAGCTACGAGCAGTACTTC.